The rows below give T cell receptor beta chains drawn from one sample of a study of blood T cell repertoires in COVID-19. Sequencing used immunoSEQ multiplex PCR; TCRdb keeps in-frame clones, though not all of them. Here the sample spans 180,000 or so clones, roughly 87% being singletons. Sequenced input: PBMCs or T cells enriched from blood (not recorded which). Receptor source: a man aged 45-65 years who had recovered from COVID-19. The CDR3 runs from the conserved cysteine through the conserved F or W.

v_gene | CDR3aa
TRBV5-1 | CASSLTDYEQYF
TRBV5-4 | CASSLAQRGLGGELFF
TRBV6-5 | CASWGQGANTEAFF
TRBV30 | CAWSPPGTDQPQHF
TRBV28 | CASSPHGGESYEQYF
TRBV25-1 | CASSQTGTITEAFF
TRBV7-2 | CASSNEGFYNEQFF
TRBV19 | CASSIQNEKLFF
TRBV7-2 | CASSSWTDSNQPQHF
TRBV6-4 | CASRRQAGPDTQYF
TRBV6-5 | CASSSNPWGGYGYTF
TRBV5-5 | CASSLATGQFRNQPQHF
TRBV7-9 | CASSFTDPAGNQPQHF
TRBV10-2 | CASTTGGAYEQYF
TRBV19 | CASSSGRWPQHF
TRBV7-2 | CASSLEGHLESPLHF
TRBV5-8 | CASSLAGSNTGELFF
TRBV9 | CASSPRRNRGTEAFF
TRBV30 | CAWSNRGLDGYTF
TRBV28 | CASSPTGSRGSPLHF
TRBV7-9 | CASSLQGGPHETQYF
TRBV6-6 | CASSSGLLSNQPQHF
TRBV6-4 | CASSALTGGRGELFF
TRBV3-1/TRBV3-2 | CASSQRGSDYGYTF
TRBV7-2 | CASSLGGQGDTQYF
TRBV28 | CATGGGLTEAFF
TRBV7-9 | CASSHDTGNQPQHF
TRBV25-1 | CASSDRVSVYEQYF
TRBV7-3 | CASSLIENTEAFF